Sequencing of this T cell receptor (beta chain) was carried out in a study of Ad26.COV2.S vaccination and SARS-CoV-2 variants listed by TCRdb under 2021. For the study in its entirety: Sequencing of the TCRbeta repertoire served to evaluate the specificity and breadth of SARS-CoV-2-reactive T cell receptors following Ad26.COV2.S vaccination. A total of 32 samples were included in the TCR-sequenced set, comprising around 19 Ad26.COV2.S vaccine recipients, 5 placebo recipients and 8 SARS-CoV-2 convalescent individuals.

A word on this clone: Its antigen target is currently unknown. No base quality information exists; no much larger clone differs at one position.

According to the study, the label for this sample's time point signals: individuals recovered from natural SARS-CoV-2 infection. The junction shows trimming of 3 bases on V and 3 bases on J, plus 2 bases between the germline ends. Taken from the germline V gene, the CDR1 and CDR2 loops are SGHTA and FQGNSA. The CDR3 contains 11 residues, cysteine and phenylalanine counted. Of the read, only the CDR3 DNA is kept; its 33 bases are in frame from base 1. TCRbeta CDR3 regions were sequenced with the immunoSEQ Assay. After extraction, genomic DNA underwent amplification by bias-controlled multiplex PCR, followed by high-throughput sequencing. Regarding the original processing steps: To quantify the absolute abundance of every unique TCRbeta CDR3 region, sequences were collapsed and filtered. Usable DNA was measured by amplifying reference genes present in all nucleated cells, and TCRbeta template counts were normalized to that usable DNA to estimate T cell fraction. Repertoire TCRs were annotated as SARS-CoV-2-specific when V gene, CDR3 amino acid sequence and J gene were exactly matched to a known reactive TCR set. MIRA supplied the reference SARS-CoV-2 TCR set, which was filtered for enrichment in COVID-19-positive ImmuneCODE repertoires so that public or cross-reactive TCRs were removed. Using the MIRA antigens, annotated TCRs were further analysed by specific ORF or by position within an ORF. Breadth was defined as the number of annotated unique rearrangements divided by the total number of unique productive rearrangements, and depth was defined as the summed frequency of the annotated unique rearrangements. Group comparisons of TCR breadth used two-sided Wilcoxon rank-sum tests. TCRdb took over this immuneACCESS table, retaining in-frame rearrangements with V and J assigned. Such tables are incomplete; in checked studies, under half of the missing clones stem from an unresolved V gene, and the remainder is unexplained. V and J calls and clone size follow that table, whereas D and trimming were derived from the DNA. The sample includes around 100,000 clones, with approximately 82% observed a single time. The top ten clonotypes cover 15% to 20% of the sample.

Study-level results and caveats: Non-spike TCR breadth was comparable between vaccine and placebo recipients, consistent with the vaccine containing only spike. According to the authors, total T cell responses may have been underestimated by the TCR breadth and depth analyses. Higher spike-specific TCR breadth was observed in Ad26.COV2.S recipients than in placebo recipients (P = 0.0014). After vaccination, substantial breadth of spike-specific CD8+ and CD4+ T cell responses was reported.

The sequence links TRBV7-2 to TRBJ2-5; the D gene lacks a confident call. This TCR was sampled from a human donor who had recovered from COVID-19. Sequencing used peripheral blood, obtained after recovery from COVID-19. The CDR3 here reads CASSLKETQYF. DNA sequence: TGTGCCAGCAGCTTGAAAGAGACCCAGTACTTC.